The 27 T cell receptor beta chains below come from one sample, sequenced in a study of beta chain features in type 1 diabetes. Reverse transcription of all isolated RNA meant that expressed TCRB transcripts were sequenced. Data came from immunoSEQ multiplex PCR; TCRdb stores just in-frame clones and leaves some out. This table holds about 360,000 clones, over 9.5% found once. Sequencing used naive CD4+ T cells from blood. The receptors stem from a man aged 18-30 years in good health.

CDR3 amino acids: CAWSLRGEAFF. CDR3 nucleotide sequence: TGTGCCTGGAGCCTCAGGGGGGAAGCTTTCTTT. The chain joins TRBV30 to TRBJ1-1; 7 bases match TRBD1. Per germline, CDR1 GTSNPN and CDR2 SVGIG (reference sequence). V lost 3 bases and J lost 8; bases outside the gene matches: 3. The CDR3 runs 11 residues.

This clone was observed a handful of times. The chain uses TRBV7-3 and TRBJ2-2; D is unclear. The CDR3 consists of 10 residues. Trimming shortened V by 11 bases and J by 3 bases, and 4 bases separated the two germline ends. Germline CDR1 and CDR2: SGHTA and FQGTGA. The chain's CDR3 is CAGDTGELFF. The CDR3 DNA follows: TGTGCCGGAGACACCGGGGAGCTGTTTTTT.

This clone was observed a handful of times. V usage is TRBV11-2 and J usage is TRBJ2-1, with 10 bases aligning to TRBD2. Trimming removed 5 bases from V and 10 bases from J; junction bases left unmatched: 8. Germline V gene data show CDR1 as SGHAT and CDR2 as FQNNGV. The CDR3 sequence is 14 residues long. CDR3 region: CASSTLGLATEQFF. The CDR3 DNA follows: TGTGCCAGCAGCACATTGGGACTAGCGACAGAGCAGTTCTTC.

This clone has more than one count but fewer than ten. The CDR3 DNA reads as TGCGCCAGCAGCCAAGACTATGCAACTAATGAAAAACTGTTTTTT. Protein: CASSQDYATNEKLFF. The chain employs TRBV4-3 and TRBJ1-4; D call uncertain. Germline V CDR1 and CDR2: LGHNA, YSLEER. Trimming left V 0 bases short and J 0 bases short, with 5 bases between. The CDR3 length is 15 residues.

This clone has a handful of counts. As DNA, the CDR3 is TGTGCCAGCAGCCCATACGGAACAGCGGGAGGGTCGGAGACCCAGTACTTC. Amino acids: CASSPYGTAGGSETQYF. This chain connects TRBV7-3 to TRBJ2-5; 10 bases agree with TRBD2. V dropped 5 bases and J dropped 5; count of bases not matched to a gene: 14. Germline V gene data show CDR1 as SGHTA and CDR2 as FQGTGA. The CDR3 spans 17 residues.

The sample holds a few counts of this clone. The CDR3 DNA is TGTGCCAGCAGCTTATTTGCGGAGACCCAGTACTTC. It encodes CASSLFAETQYF. The chain links TRBV7-3 to TRBJ2-5; D call uncertain. Germline V gives CDR1 SGHTA, CDR2 FQGTGA. CDR3 length: 12 residues. With 2 bases removed from V and 5 bases from J, the gap between germline ends came to 6 bases.

J is TRBJ1-1 and V is TRBV9, with D perhaps matching TRBD1 (6 bases). The length of the CDR3 is 13 residues. V lost 3 bases and J lost 6, with 12 bases in between. The V gene's germline CDR1 is SGDLS and CDR2 YYNGEE. The CDR3 protein is CASSAGTGPEAFF. CDR3 sequence (DNA): TGTGCCAGCAGCGCCGGCACAGGGCCTGAAGCTTTCTTT.

This sequence joins TRBV7-2 and TRBJ2-7; D is ambiguous. Per germline, CDR1 SGHTA and CDR2 FQGNSA. The CDR3 has 12 residues. The V gene lost 2 bases and the J gene lost 3 bases, with 5 bases spanning the gap. The chain's CDR3 is CASSLSVYEQYF. CDR3 coding DNA: TGTGCCAGCAGCTTATCGGTCTACGAGCAGTACTTC.

V usage is TRBV7-2 and J usage is TRBJ2-7; 7 bases map to TRBD2. CDR1 and CDR2 (germline): SGHTA, FQGNSA. This CDR3 spans 16 amino acids. J was trimmed by 3 bases and V by 5 bases; bases with no gene match: 13. CDR3 nucleotides: TGTGCCAGCAGCCCAACCGGGGGGAAACGAATCTACGAGCAGTACTTC. Translation: CASSPTGGKRIYEQYF.

The sample holds a few counts of this clone. V usage is TRBV28 and J usage is TRBJ2-7; 10 bases fit TRBD2. Trimming at V came to 3 bases and at J to 5 bases, leaving 7 bases not matched to a gene. CDR1 and CDR2 from the germline V gene are MDHEN and SYDVKM. The length of the CDR3 is 15 residues. CDR3 DNA: TGTGCCAGCAGTTTTTGGAGCGGGAGGGCCGACGAGCAGTACTTC. It encodes CASSFWSGRADEQYF.

The table lists this clone with a few counts. This CDR3 is CASSRGQMSDTQYF. CDR3 coding DNA: TGTGCCAGCAGCCGAGGCCAAATGAGCGATACGCAGTATTTT. The chain couples TRBV7-8 to TRBJ2-3; D is unclear. Trimming pared 5 bases from V and 6 bases from J, leaving 15 bases between. This CDR3 contains 14 residues. CDR1 is SGHVS and CDR2 is FQNEAQ in the germline V gene.

This chain joins TRBV27 and TRBJ1-5, with D possibly TRBD1 on 6 matching bases. The CDR3 totals 16 residues. The germline V gene encodes CDR1 MNHEY and CDR2 SMNVEV (reference sequence). Trimming removed 5 bases at V and 0 bases at J, with 14 bases between. The CDR3 DNA reads as TGTGCCAGCAGTCCGTACAGGGTTTATAGCAATCAGCCCCAGCATTTT. Protein sequence: CASSPYRVYSNQPQHF.

This clone was counted a few times. This sequence joins TRBV28 and TRBJ2-7; tentative D call: TRBD1 (5 bases). Germline CDR1 is MDHEN and CDR2 is SYDVKM. The V end was cut by 8 bases, the J end by 0 bases, with 11 bases between. This CDR3 comprises 13 residues. This CDR3 reads CASFRRDSYEQYF. CDR3 DNA sequence: TGTGCCAGCTTCCGCAGGGACTCCTACGAGCAGTACTTC. The full variable domain, with the rest looked up from reference TRBV28 and TRBJ2-7, is DVKVTQSSRYLVKRTGEKVFLECVQDMDHENMFWYRQDPGLGLRLIYFSYDVKMKEKGDIPEGYSVSREKKERFSLILESASTNQTSMYLCASFRRDSYEQYFGPGTRLTVT.

This rearrangement joins TRBV5-4 to TRBJ2-1; 7 bases line up with TRBD2. The J segment lost 5 bases and the V segment lost 5 bases, leaving 10 bases of the junction unmatched. The germline CDR1 and CDR2 sequences are SGHNT and YYREEE (reference sequence). CDR3 length equals 15 residues. CDR3 sequence reads: CASSTGGTLNNEQFF. Here the CDR3 DNA reads TGTGCCAGCAGTACCGGGGGGACCCTGAACAATGAGCAGTTCTTC.

This chain connects TRBV7-2 to TRBJ1-2; tentative D call: TRBD1 (5 bases). With 1 base removed from V and 7 bases from J, the gap between germline ends came to 10 bases. This CDR3 has 13 amino acids. Germline V gives CDR1 SGHTA, CDR2 FQGNSA. In nucleotides, the CDR3 is TGTGCCAGCAGCTTAGGGCCCGGGGGTGGCTACACCTTC. Translating gives CASSLGPGGGYTF.

CDR3 loop: CASSQEGLADNEQFF. CDR3 coding DNA: TGCGCCAGCAGCCAAGAGGGACTAGCTGACAATGAGCAGTTCTTC. The chain has TRBV4-3 and TRBJ2-1; 9 nucleotides match TRBD2. J lost 5 bases, V lost 0 bases, and 2 bases had no gene match. The CDR3 totals 15 residues. Germline V lookup: CDR1 LGHNA, CDR2 YSLEER.

With respect to this clone: At one end, the junction sequence differs from germline, possibly due to a read error. The V gene is TRBV5-4, the J gene TRBJ1-2, with D unclear. Germline loops: CDR1 SGHNT, CDR2 YYREEE (reference sequence). This CDR3 contains 16 residues. CDR3: CASSQDDGVKGYGYTF. CDR3 nucleotide sequence: TGCGCCAGCAGCCAAGATGACGGGGTAAAGGGCTATGGCTACACCTTC.

The V call is TRBV5-1, the J call TRBJ1-2; TRBD1 matches at 7 bases. Germline-derived CDR1 and CDR2 are SGHRS and YFSETQ. This CDR3 contains 13 residues. V was clipped by 1 base and J by 4 bases; unmatched bases: 1. The CDR3 sequence is CASSLNRGYGYTF. CDR3 coding DNA: TGCGCCAGCAGCTTGAACAGGGGCTATGGCTACACCTTC.

The chain has TRBV11-2 and TRBJ1-4; D not certain. CDR1 and CDR2 from the germline V gene are SGHAT and FQNNGV. The CDR3 contains 15 residues. Trimming shortened V by 6 bases and J by 8 bases, and 19 bases separated the two germline ends. The CDR3 loop reads CASSRNISPGEKLFF. CDR3 DNA sequence: TGTGCCAGCAGTCGAAACATCTCCCCCGGGGAAAAACTGTTTTTT.

This clone has more than one count but fewer than ten. The chain carries TRBV28 and TRBJ2-1; possibly TRBD2 for D (5 bases). V was clipped by 4 bases and J by 6 bases, with 13 bases between them. CDR1 and CDR2 from the germline V gene are MDHEN and SYDVKM. The CDR3 is 14 amino acids. CDR3 DNA: TGTGCCAGCAGTTCCCCCGGGGTGGGCAATGAGCAGTTCTTC. This sequence encodes CASSSPGVGNEQFF. The variable domain in full, with the rest retrieved from reference TRBV28 and TRBJ2-1, is DVKVTQSSRYLVKRTGEKVFLECVQDMDHENMFWYRQDPGLGLRLIYFSYDVKMKEKGDIPEGYSVSREKKERFSLILESASTNQTSMYLCASSSPGVGNEQFFGPGTRLTVL.

This clone has more than one count but fewer than ten. The chain joins TRBV7-2 to TRBJ2-7; a weak D match, TRBD1 (7 bases). This CDR3 comprises 14 residues. Germline loops: CDR1 SGHTA, CDR2 FQGNSA. V gave up 8 bases and J gave up 7 bases, with 21 bases separating them. The chain's CDR3 is CASSLMGQGGEQYF. The CDR3 nucleotides read TGTGCCAGCTCCTTAATGGGGCAGGGGGGTGAGCAGTACTTC.

The chain links TRBV4-2 to TRBJ2-5; D call uncertain. Germline values: CDR1 LGHNA, CDR2 YNFKEQ. V was shortened by 4 bases and J by 4 bases, with 7 bases between the two germline ends. There are 12 residues in the CDR3. This chain's CDR3 is CASSRSSETQYF. DNA for the CDR3: TGTGCCAGCAGCCGAAGCTCAGAGACCCAGTACTTC.

This clone has only a few counts. The V call is TRBV10-3, the J call TRBJ1-5; no reliable D call. Trimming took 3 bases from V and 0 from J, leaving 6 bases between them. Germline values: CDR1 ENHRY, CDR2 SYGVKD. The CDR3 is made up of 14 amino acids. CDR3 nucleotide sequence: TGTGCCATCAGTGAACAGAATAGCAATCAGCCCCAGCATTTT. Translating gives CAISEQNSNQPQHF.

In this sample, this clone turned up a few times. The chain couples TRBV7-2 to TRBJ2-7; D remains unclear. In germline, CDR1 is SGHTA, CDR2 FQGNSA. Trimming stripped 1 base from V and 2 bases from J, with 9 bases between. CDR3 length equals 14 residues. The CDR3 bases are TGTGCCAGCAGCTTAGACGTGACTCCCTACGAGCAGTACTTC. Protein product: CASSLDVTPYEQYF.

This clone was seen a handful of times. This rearrangement joins TRBV30 to TRBJ2-5; D perhaps matches TRBD2 (6 bases). The CDR3 has 14 residues. Per the germline V gene, CDR1 is GTSNPN and CDR2 is SVGIG (reference sequence). V shed 0 bases and J shed 5 bases, with 13 bases lying between them. For the CDR3, the DNA is TGTGCCTGGAGTGTTGGAGGGTCCGATGAGACCCAGTACTTC. It encodes CAWSVGGSDETQYF.

This clone was seen a handful of times. This chain joins TRBV5-4 and TRBJ2-1; 8 bases align to TRBD1. Germline V lookup: CDR1 SGHNT, CDR2 YYREEE (reference sequence). J was trimmed by 9 bases and V by 3 bases; bases with no gene match: 17. The CDR3 length is 17 residues. The CDR3 loop is CASSSDRGEVIRPEQFF. In DNA form, the CDR3 reads TGTGCCAGCAGCTCAGACAGGGGTGAGGTCATCCGACCTGAGCAGTTCTTC.

This chain links TRBV25-1 with TRBJ1-1; 7 bases fit TRBD1. Trimming took 7 bases from V and 6 from J; bases not matched to a gene: 8. Germline V lookup: CDR1 MGHDK, CDR2 SYGVNS. This CDR3 spans 13 amino acids. CDR3 sequence reads: CASTPGGQAEAFF. The CDR3 region has the DNA TGTGCCAGCACCCCAGGGGGGCAGGCTGAAGCTTTCTTT.